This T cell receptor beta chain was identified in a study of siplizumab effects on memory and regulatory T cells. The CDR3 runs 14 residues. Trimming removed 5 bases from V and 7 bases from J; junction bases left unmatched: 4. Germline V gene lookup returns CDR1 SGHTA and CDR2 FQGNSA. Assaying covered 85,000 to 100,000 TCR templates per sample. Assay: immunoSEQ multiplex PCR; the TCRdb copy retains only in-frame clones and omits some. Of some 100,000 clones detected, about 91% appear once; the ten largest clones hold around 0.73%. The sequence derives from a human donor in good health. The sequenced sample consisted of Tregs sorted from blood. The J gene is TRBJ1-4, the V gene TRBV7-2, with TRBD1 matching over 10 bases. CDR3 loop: CASSPRTGGEKLFF. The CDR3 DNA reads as TGTGCCAGCAGCCCGCGGACAGGGGGTGAAAAACTGTTTTTT.